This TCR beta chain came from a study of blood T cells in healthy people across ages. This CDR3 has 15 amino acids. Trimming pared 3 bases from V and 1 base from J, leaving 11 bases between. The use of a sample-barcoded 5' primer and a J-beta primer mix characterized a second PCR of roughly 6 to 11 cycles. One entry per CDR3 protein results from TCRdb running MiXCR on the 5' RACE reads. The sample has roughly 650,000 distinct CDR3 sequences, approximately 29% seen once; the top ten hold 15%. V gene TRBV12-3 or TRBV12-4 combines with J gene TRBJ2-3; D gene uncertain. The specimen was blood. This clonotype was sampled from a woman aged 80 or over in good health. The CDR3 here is CASSFTRGRTDTQYF. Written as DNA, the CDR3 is TGTGCCAGCAGTTTCACAAGAGGTCGCACAGATACGCAGTATTTT.